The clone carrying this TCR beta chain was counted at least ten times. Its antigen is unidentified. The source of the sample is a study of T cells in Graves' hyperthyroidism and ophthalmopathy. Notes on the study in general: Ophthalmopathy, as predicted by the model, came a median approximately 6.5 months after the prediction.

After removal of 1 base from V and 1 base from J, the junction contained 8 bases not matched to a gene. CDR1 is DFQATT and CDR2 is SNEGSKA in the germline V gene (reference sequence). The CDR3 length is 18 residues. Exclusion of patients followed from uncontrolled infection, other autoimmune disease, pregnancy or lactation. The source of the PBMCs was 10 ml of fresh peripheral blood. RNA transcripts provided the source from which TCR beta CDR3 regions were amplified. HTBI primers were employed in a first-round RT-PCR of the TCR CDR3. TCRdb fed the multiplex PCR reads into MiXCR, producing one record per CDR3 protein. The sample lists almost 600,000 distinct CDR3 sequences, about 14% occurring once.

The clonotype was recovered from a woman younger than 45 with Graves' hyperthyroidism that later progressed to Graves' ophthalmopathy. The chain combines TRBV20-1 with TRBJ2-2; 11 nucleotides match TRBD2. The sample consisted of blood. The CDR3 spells CSARALAGGRRNTGELFF. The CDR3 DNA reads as TGCAGTGCTAGAGCTCTAGCGGGAGGTCGGCGGAACACCGGGGAGCTGTTTTTT.